These T cell receptor beta chains were read from a single sample in a study of T cells in Graves' hyperthyroidism and ophthalmopathy. Using its own MiXCR run on the multiplex PCR reads, TCRdb lists one record per CDR3 protein. The repertoire consists of 500,000 to 650,000 distinct CDR3 sequences, with about 14% occurring once and the leading ten covering about 15%. The sequenced sample was blood. Every receptor here comes from a woman between 40 and 50 years old with Graves' hyperthyroidism. The CDR3 runs from the conserved cysteine through the conserved F or W. The D gene is left open where the match is weak. Clone sizes are given selectively: once, few, many, or a class where the clone is expanded.

J gene,V gene,clone size,D gene,CDR3 DNA,CDR3 protein
TRBJ2-7,TRBV5-1,few,.,TGCGCCAGCAGCCCCGGGACGAACGCCTACGAGCAGTACTTC,CASSPGTNAYEQYF
TRBJ2-1,TRBV6-1,.,TRBD2,TGTGCCAGCAGACAGGGACTAGCGGGGGTCAATGAGCAGTTCTTC,CASRQGLAGVNEQFF
TRBJ2-1,TRBV4-1,.,.,TGCGCCAGCAGCCAAACTGGGGTTGGGGCCTACAATGAGCAGTTCTTC,CASSQTGVGAYNEQFF
TRBJ2-7,TRBV9,few,TRBD2,TGTGCCAGCAACCTCGGACTAGCGGGCGCAATTAACCCCTCCTACGAGCAGTACTTC,CASNLGLAGAINPSYEQYF
TRBJ2-7,TRBV28,many,.,TGTGCCAGCAGTTTATCTCTAGTCGGGAGCTACGAGCAGTACTTC,CASSLSLVGSYEQYF
TRBJ1-6,TRBV14,few,.,TGTGCCAGCAGCCAGGTGGGGCGGGAATCACCCCTCCACTTT,CASSQVGRESPLHF
TRBJ1-5,TRBV7-2,many,.,TGTGCCAGCAGCCCGATATATTTAGGCAATCAGCCCCAGCATTTT,CASSPIYLGNQPQHF
TRBJ2-2,TRBV20-1,many,.,TGCAGTGCTAGAACTACAGGGTCGGACGGGGAGCTGTTTTTT,CSARTTGSDGELFF
TRBJ2-3,TRBV20-1,many,.,TGCAGTGCTACCCCCGGGACAACTAGCACAGATACGCAGTATTTT,CSATPGTTSTDTQYF
TRBJ2-1,TRBV28,many,.,TGTGCCAGCAGTTTATCACTCAACAATGAGCAGTTCTTC,CASSLSLNNEQFF
TRBJ1-5,TRBV5-1,.,TRBD1,TGCGCCAGCAGCCTGGCCGGGACAGGGGGGGGTCAGCCCCAGCATTTT,CASSLAGTGGGQPQHF
TRBJ1-6,TRBV9,few,TRBD1,TGTGCCAGCAGCGGGGACAGGAGCTCCTATAATTCACCCCTCCACTTT,CASSGDRSSYNSPLHF
TRBJ2-1,TRBV29-1,.,.,TGCAGCGTTGCAGAAGTATACTCCTACAATGAGCAGTTCTTC,CSVAEVYSYNEQFF
TRBJ2-1,TRBV19,few,TRBD2,TGTGCCAGTAGGCCGACTAGCGGGGGCCACAATGAGCAGTTCTTC,CASRPTSGGHNEQFF
TRBJ1-3,TRBV18,few,TRBD1,TGTGCCAGCTCACCACCGGAAAGGACAGGGGCCGGAAACACCATATATTTT,CASSPPERTGAGNTIYF
TRBJ1-1,TRBV2,.,TRBD1,TGTGCCGGCAGGGACAGGGGAGGAGCTTTCTTT,CAGRDRGGAFF
TRBJ2-2,TRBV3-1,many,.,TGTGCCAGCAGCCAAGTCCCGGGGGCGAACACCGGGGAGCTGTTTTTT,CASSQVPGANTGELFF
TRBJ2-1,TRBV28,many,.,TGTGCCAGCAGTTTATTCGGACACTATACAAGCTCCTACAATGAGCAGTTCTTC,CASSLFGHYTSSYNEQFF
TRBJ1-5,TRBV6-1,many,.,TGTGCCACCGCCCCGTCCCACAATCAGCCCCAGCATTTT,CATAPSHNQPQHF
TRBJ1-1,TRBV20-1,many,.,TGCAGTGCTAGAGATAGGCGTACGAACACTGAAGCTTTCTTT,CSARDRRTNTEAFF
TRBJ2-1,TRBV6-2/TRBV6-3,many,TRBD2,TGTGCCAGCCGGGGACTAGCCCGCAATGAGCAGTTCTTC,CASRGLARNEQFF
TRBJ2-2,TRBV12-3/TRBV12-4,few,.,TGTGCCAGCAGTTTTCACAGCGGGGAGCTGTTTTTT,CASSFHSGELFF
TRBJ1-1,TRBV30,many,.,TGTGCCTGGAGTGCCGGGACATTTTCCGCTGAAGCTTTCTTT,CAWSAGTFSAEAFF
TRBJ2-2,TRBV5-6,few,.,TGTGCCAGCAGCTACCCCGGCGAGGAGCTGTTTTTT,CASSYPGEELFF
TRBJ1-1,TRBV28,many,.,TGTGCCAGCAGTTCCGGCAGGATTTCCTTACAGTCTGAAGCTTTCTTT,CASSSGRISLQSEAFF
TRBJ2-7,TRBV19,.,.,TGTGCCAGTAGTAACCTTCTCGAGCAGTACTTC,CASSNLLEQYF
TRBJ1-1,TRBV9,.,TRBD1,TGTGCCAGCAGCGCCCGGGACAGTAGAATGAACACTGAAGCTTTCTTT,CASSARDSRMNTEAFF
TRBJ2-7,TRBV20-1,few,TRBD1,TGCAGTGCTATCACAGGGGGCACCTACGAGCAGTACTTC,CSAITGGTYEQYF
TRBJ1-2,TRBV6-1,.,.,TGTGCCAGCACCCCGACAGCTGTTAACCATGGCTACACCTTC,CASTPTAVNHGYTF
TRBJ2-1,TRBV2,many,.,TGTGCCAGCAATCGGGAACAGTCACGGGGCAATGAGCAGTTCTTC,CASNREQSRGNEQFF
TRBJ1-5,TRBV30,many,.,TGTGCCTGGACCCAGATGGGGGATCAGCCCCAGCATTTT,CAWTQMGDQPQHF
TRBJ2-1,TRBV19,many,.,TGTGCCAGTAGTCCGGGGGCGGGACAGTACAATGAGCAGTTCTTC,CASSPGAGQYNEQFF
TRBJ1-1,TRBV25-1,few,TRBD1,TGTGCCAGCAGTGAACAGACAGGGAGTGTTGGGAACACTGAAGCTTTCTTT,CASSEQTGSVGNTEAFF
TRBJ2-1,TRBV2,.,TRBD2,TGTGCCAGCAGTGAGAGGGGACTAGCGGGAGTAGATGAGCAGTTCTTC,CASSERGLAGVDEQFF
TRBJ2-7,TRBV6-2/TRBV6-3,many,TRBD1,TGTGCCAGCAGACGATCCGGGACAGGGGGCGGGGAGCAGTACTTC,CASRRSGTGGGEQYF
TRBJ2-7,TRBV18,.,.,TGTGCCAGCTCATCCAAAGAGGGGGTTTTCGAGCAGTACTTC,CASSSKEGVFEQYF
TRBJ1-2,TRBV7-3,.,TRBD1,TGTGCCAGCAGTACCGGGACAGGGTCCAACTATGGCTACACCTTC,CASSTGTGSNYGYTF
TRBJ2-3,TRBV25-1,.,.,TGTGCCAGCAGTGAATGTCCGGGAGGCACAGATACGCAGTATTTT,CASSECPGGTDTQYF
TRBJ1-6,TRBV7-2,many,.,TGTGCCAGCAGCTCCCCGGTGTTAGGGTCTCGAGGGTCACCCCTCCACTTT,CASSSPVLGSRGSPLHF
TRBJ2-3,TRBV28,.,.,TGTGCCAGCAACAGACAGATCCCCACAGATACGCAGTATTTT,CASNRQIPTDTQYF
TRBJ2-2,TRBV3-1,many,.,TGTGCCAGCAGCCAAGATTGGGCAAGCAGCACCGGGGAGCTGTTTTTT,CASSQDWASSTGELFF
TRBJ1-2,TRBV20-1,many,TRBD1,TGCAGTGCTAGTCTCGGGACAGGGGATATTCCAGGTGGCTACACCTTC,CSASLGTGDIPGGYTF
TRBJ2-3,TRBV7-2,many,.,TGTGCCAGCACCACCTATAGCACAGATACGCAGTATTTT,CASTTYSTDTQYF
TRBJ2-5,TRBV7-9,few,.,TGTGCCAGCAGTTATCATATTAAAGAGACCCAGTACTTC,CASSYHIKETQYF
TRBJ2-4,TRBV30,.,TRBD2,TGTGCCTGGAGTTTACTCCGGTTCGGTAGCGGGGGCATTCAGTACTTC,CAWSLLRFGSGGIQYF
TRBJ2-3,TRBV4-2,few,.,TGTGCCAGCAGCCGGCCCAGCTACACAGATACGCAGTATTTT,CASSRPSYTDTQYF
TRBJ2-5,TRBV6-6,few,.,TGTGCCAGCAGTACACTACAGGGTGGAGAGACCCAGTACTTC,CASSTLQGGETQYF
TRBJ1-1,TRBV11-3,many,TRBD1,TGTGCCAGCAGCCTCTGGGCAGGGGGCTCGAACACTGAAGCTTTCTTT,CASSLWAGGSNTEAFF
TRBJ2-2,TRBV27,many,TRBD2,TGTGCCGGCAGTCCGACCCGACTAGCGGGAAAGGAAAACACCGGGGAGCTGTTTTTT,CAGSPTRLAGKENTGELFF
TRBJ2-7,TRBV18,.,TRBD2,TGTGCCAGCTCGAGGACTAGCGGGAAAGACGGGCAGTACTTC,CASSRTSGKDGQYF
TRBJ1-2,TRBV28,.,.,TGTGCCAGCAGTGGCCCGAGGGACACCTATAACTATGGCTACACCTTC,CASSGPRDTYNYGYTF
TRBJ2-3,TRBV7-8,many,.,TGTGCCAGCAGCTTAGTTACAGACACAGATACGCAGTATTTT,CASSLVTDTDTQYF
TRBJ1-6,TRBV19,.,.,TGTGCCAGTAGTACGACAGGACCAAATAATTCACCCCTCCACTTT,CASSTTGPNNSPLHF